The 27 T cell receptor beta chains given below trace back to one sample, sequenced in a study of breast tumors, draining lymph nodes, adjacent tissues. TCRdb processed the multiplex PCR reads anew with MiXCR; each CDR3 protein has one entry. This sample has around 170,000 distinct CDR3 sequences, with roughly a third found just once. Axillary draining lymph nodes of breast cancer patients supplied the node samples. The sample taken for sequencing was axillary lymph node tissue. The receptors originated from a female donor with breast cancer. Some clones in this sample may be carry-over from other donors' samples.

This clonotype was observed at least ten times. The V gene is TRBV19, the J gene TRBJ1-2, with D unclear. This CDR3 is built from 13 residues. With 3 bases removed from V and 8 bases from J, the gap between germline ends came to 13 bases. CDR1 and CDR2 from the germline V gene are LNHDA and SQIVND (reference sequence). This CDR3 is CASSIGRVSGYTF. Here the CDR3 DNA reads TGTGCCAGTAGTATTGGTAGGGTGAGCGGCTACACCTTC.

On this clonotype: Relative to the germline gene, one junction end is altered; a read error may explain this. This sequence joins TRBV7-2 and TRBJ2-1; 10 bases fit TRBD2. Germline CDR1 reads SGHTA; CDR2 reads FQGNSA. The length of the CDR3 is 18 residues. CDR3 in amino acids: CASSLVISGGSSHNEQFF. The CDR3 DNA reads as TGTGCCAGCAGCTTAGTGATTAGCGGGGGGAGCTCCCACAATGAGCAGTTCTTC.

The gene calls are TRBV27 and TRBJ1-2; 7 nucleotides match TRBD1. The V gene's germline CDR1 is MNHEY and CDR2 SMNVEV (reference sequence). The trim removed 9 bases at V and 7 bases at J, leaving 14 bases unmatched. The CDR3 is 14 residues long. The CDR3: CASKTDSQGGGYTF. The CDR3 DNA reads TGTGCCAGTAAGACGGACAGCCAGGGGGGTGGCTACACCTTC.

The chain links TRBV6-2 or TRBV6-3 to TRBJ2-7; 10 nucleotides agree with TRBD2. The CDR3 is made up of 14 amino acids. The V gene's germline CDR1 is MNHEY and CDR2 SVGEGT. Trimming cost V 9 bases and J 6 bases; bases outside gene matches: 11. CDR3 sequence reads: CARMMKAGGCEQYF. CDR3 DNA sequence: TGTGCCAGGATGATGAAAGCGGGAGGGTGCGAGCAGTACTTC.

The genes are TRBV10-2 and TRBJ2-5, with D possibly being TRBD2 (6 bases). V lost 4 bases to trimming and J lost 6 bases, with 15 bases between them. CDR3 size: 14 residues. Germline lookup yields CDR1 WSHSY and CDR2 SAAADI. The CDR3, as DNA: TGCGCCAGCAGTGCGGACGGGGGACGTAAGACCCAGTACTTC. Its translation is CASSADGGRKTQYF.

On this clonotype itself: Just one base apart from a much larger clone, this may be a read error. The CDR3 DNA is TGTGCCAGCAGCCCCCAACATCCCATACTAGTTTATGAGCAGTTCTTC. Amino acid sequence: CASSPQHPILVYEQFF. The gene calls are TRBV7-9 and TRBJ2-1; tentatively, D is TRBD2 (5 bases). CDR1 SEHNR and CDR2 FQNEAQ come from the germline V gene (reference sequence). The CDR3 is 16 residues long. Trimming removed 5 bases at V and 8 bases at J, with 22 bases between.

This clonotype has ten or more counts. The gene calls are TRBV12-3 or TRBV12-4 and TRBJ1-2; 8 nucleotides align to TRBD1. V shed 6 bases and J 6 bases; nucleotides not matched to a gene: 12. There are 15 residues in the CDR3. The CDR3 is CASSPKLQGAHGYTF. The DNA for the CDR3 is TGTGCCAGCAGCCCCAAGTTGCAGGGGGCCCATGGCTACACCTTC.

Many counts were recorded for this clonotype. The gene calls are TRBV12-3 or TRBV12-4 and TRBJ2-5; D is uncertain. Trimming left V 4 bases short and J 0 bases short, with 9 bases between. This CDR3 region has 14 residues. Here the CDR3 DNA reads TGTGCCAGCAGTTCGGACGGGTACCAAGAGACCCAGTACTTC. It translates to CASSSDGYQETQYF.

The chain has TRBV19 and TRBJ2-2; D not resolved. In germline, CDR1 is LNHDA, CDR2 SQIVND (reference sequence). This CDR3 has 13 residues. With 4 bases removed from V and 6 bases from J, the gap between germline ends came to 9 bases. The CDR3 here is CASSTVTSGELFF. The CDR3 nucleotides read TGTGCCAGTAGTACAGTCACGTCCGGGGAGCTGTTTTTT.

Comment on this clonotype: It is likely a read error, because the conserved phenylalanine at the end of the CDR3 is missing. Because the CDR3's place on the DNA is in doubt, the DNA is left out and the CDR3 is given as listed by TCRdb. The chain links TRBV7-6 to TRBJ2-3; TRBD2 is the table's D call, not checked against the DNA. Per the germline V gene, CDR1 is SGHVS and CDR2 is FNYEAQ. The CDR3 spans 10 residues, counting both ends. The CDR3: CASSLVGLAG.

This chain connects TRBV9 to TRBJ2-3; D not certain. Germline V lookup: CDR1 SGDLS, CDR2 YYNGEE. The CDR3 runs to 16 residues. Trimming removed 3 bases from V and 0 bases from J, with 14 bases in between. CDR3 loop: CASSESTGPSTDTQYF. In nucleotides, the CDR3 is TGTGCCAGCAGCGAGTCCACGGGTCCTAGCACAGATACGCAGTATTTT.

This clonotype was detected many times. The CDR3 protein is CASSPRQGSYEQFF. As DNA, the CDR3 is TGTGCCAGCAGCCCAAGACAGGGGAGTTATGAGCAGTTCTTC. This chain joins TRBV7-2 and TRBJ2-1, with 8 bases that match TRBD1. The length of the CDR3 is 14 residues. The germline V gene encodes CDR1 SGHTA and CDR2 FQGNSA. The junction had 8 bases not matched to a gene; V was cut back by 5 bases and J by 8 bases. Full variable domain (rest looked up from reference TRBV7-2 and TRBJ2-1): GAGVSQSPSNKVTEKGKDVELRCDPISGHTALYWYRQSLGQGLEFLIYFQGNSAPDKSGLPSDRFSAERTGGSVSTLTIQRTQQEDSAVYLCASSPRQGSYEQFFGPGTRLTVL.

In this sample, this clonotype turned up many times. This sequence joins TRBV5-5 and TRBJ2-7; tentatively, D is TRBD1 (5 bases). Trimming removed 4 bases at V and 5 bases at J, with 16 bases between. The CDR3 runs 14 residues. The V gene's germline CDR1 is SGHKS and CDR2 YYEKEE (reference sequence). As DNA, the CDR3 is TGTGCCAGCAGCCTGATGGCAGGGTCCCACGAGCAGTACTTC. This codes for CASSLMAGSHEQYF.

The chain uses TRBV11-2 and TRBJ2-5; 10 positions match TRBD2. V lost 5 bases and J lost 7; bases outside the gene matches: 10. Germline V gene lookup returns CDR1 SGHAT and CDR2 FQNNGV. The CDR3 loop spans 15 amino acids. The DNA for the CDR3 is TGTGCCAGCAGCCCTGGCCTAGCGGGGGTTGTGACCCAGTACTTC. Its protein is CASSPGLAGVVTQYF.

In this sample, this clonotype turned up many times. The genes are TRBV7-2 and TRBJ2-7; 10 nucleotides align to TRBD1. The CDR3 is made up of 14 amino acids. V dropped 7 bases and J dropped 1; count of bases not matched to a gene: 4. Germline loops: CDR1 SGHTA, CDR2 FQGNSA. The CDR3 is CASKGQGMSYEQYF. CDR3 DNA: TGTGCCAGCAAGGGACAGGGGATGTCCTACGAGCAGTACTTC.

This rearrangement joins TRBV7-2 to TRBJ2-2, with D possibly TRBD1 on 6 matching bases. Trimming cost V 3 bases and J 4 bases, with 12 bases left between them. Germline lookup yields CDR1 SGHTA and CDR2 FQGNSA. The length of the CDR3 is 15 residues. The CDR3 region is CASSLIRGSTGELFF. CDR3 coding DNA: TGTGCCAGCAGCTTGATAAGGGGGAGCACCGGGGAGCTGTTTTTT. Drawing the rest from reference TRBV7-2 and TRBJ2-2, the complete variable domain is GAGVSQSPSNKVTEKGKDVELRCDPISGHTALYWYRQSLGQGLEFLIYFQGNSAPDKSGLPSDRFSAERTGGSVSTLTIQRTQQEDSAVYLCASSLIRGSTGELFFGEGSRLTVL.

In its sample, this clonotype was seen many times. The V and J genes are TRBV5-6 and TRBJ1-2, with TRBD1 matching 10 bases. Germline V gene sequence: CDR1 SGHDT, CDR2 YYEEEE. This CDR3 region has 15 residues. With 4 bases clipped from V and 3 bases from J, the junction kept 6 bases outside the gene matches. CDR3 DNA: TGTGCCAGCAGCCGAGGACAGGGGGACTACTATGGCTACACCTTC. This codes for CASSRGQGDYYGYTF. The full variable domain, its missing parts supplied by reference TRBV5-6 and TRBJ1-2, is DAGVTQSPTHLIKTRGQQVTLRCSPKSGHDTVSWYQQALGQGPQFIFQYYEEEERQRGNFPDRFSGHQFPNYSSELNVNALLLGDSALYLCASSRGQGDYYGYTFGSGTRLTVV.

The sample holds many counts of this clonotype. The chain couples TRBV4-2 to TRBJ1-4; D remains unclear. V lost 4 bases to trimming and J lost 5 bases, with 23 bases between them. Germline V gene data show CDR1 as LGHNA and CDR2 as YNFKEQ. There are 18 residues in the CDR3. CDR3 nucleotide sequence: TGTGCCAGCAGCCTTTCCGGGCTTACCCTGGGATCCAATGAAAAACTGTTTTTT. It specifies CASSLSGLTLGSNEKLFF.

This clonotype was seen many times. V gene TRBV4-1 combines with J gene TRBJ1-2; D is possibly TRBD1 (6 bases). The germline gives CDR1 MGHRA, CDR2 YSYEKL. The CDR3 spans 15 residues. V lost 2 bases and J lost 4, with 14 bases in between. The CDR3 here is CASSQRGEGRYGYTF. The CDR3 DNA is TGCGCCAGCAGCCAAAGGGGGGAGGGGCGCTATGGCTACACCTTC.

V and J are TRBV10-3 and TRBJ2-1; tentative D call: TRBD2 (5 bases). V dropped 2 bases and J dropped 12 bases, with 17 bases sitting between them. Germline V gene data show CDR1 as ENHRY and CDR2 as SYGVKD. This CDR3 contains 14 residues. The CDR3 protein is CAISERGNTDTQFF. DNA of the CDR3: TGTGCCATCAGTGAGCGGGGAAACACAGATACGCAGTTCTTC.

This clonotype was recorded once. The genes are TRBV7-9 and TRBJ2-6; D may match TRBD1 or TRBD2 (5 bases each). Germline CDR1 reads SEHNR; CDR2 reads FQNEAQ (reference sequence). V gave up 5 bases and J gave up 4 bases, with 15 bases separating them. The CDR3 totals 16 residues. The CDR3 region has the DNA TGTGCCAGCAGCCCCGGGACCGCCACCGGGGCCAACGTCCTGACTTTC. It translates to CASSPGTATGANVLTF. Full variable domain (remainder filled in from reference TRBV7-9 and TRBJ2-6): DTGVSQNPRHKITKRGQNVTFRCDPISEHNRLYWYRQTLGQGPEFLTYFQNEAQLEKSRLLSDRFSAERPKGSFSTLEIQRTEQGDSAMYLCASSPGTATGANVLTFGAGSRLTVL.

This clonotype was recorded at least ten times. The chain links TRBV9 to TRBJ1-2; no definite D call. The CDR3 has 14 amino acids. V lost 4 bases and J 4 bases, leaving 14 bases between the germline ends. Per germline, CDR1 SGDLS and CDR2 YYNGEE. CDR3 region: CASSLGMGVYGYTF. The CDR3 coding sequence is TGTGCCAGCAGCCTAGGGATGGGCGTCTATGGCTACACCTTC.

The chain is built from TRBV20-1 and TRBJ2-7; D is unresolved. Between the trimmed V and J ends, which lost 3 bases and 0 bases, there was a span of 18 bases. Looked up from germline, CDR1 is DFQATT and CDR2 is SNEGSKA (reference sequence). CDR3 size: 16 residues. The DNA for the CDR3 is TGCAGTGCTAGGGATGGCATGCCTCTAACCTCCTACGAGCAGTACTTC. This translates into CSARDGMPLTSYEQYF.

This clonotype was counted ten times or more. The CDR3 DNA sequence: TGTGCCAGCAGCTTAGCGTGGGGCGAAAAACTGTTTTTT. Translated, it gives CASSLAWGEKLFF. The chain couples TRBV7-6 to TRBJ1-4; D is perhaps TRBD1 (5 bases). Trimming took 0 bases from V and 8 from J, leaving 7 bases between them. Germline V lookup: CDR1 SGHVS, CDR2 FNYEAQ. The CDR3 consists of 13 residues. Full variable domain (outside the CDR3, taken from reference TRBV7-6 and TRBJ1-4): GAGVSQSPRYKVTKRGQDVALRCDPISGHVSLYWYRQALGQGPEFLTYFNYEAQQDKSGLPNDRFSAERPEGSISTLTIQRTEQRDSAMYRCASSLAWGEKLFFGSGTQLSVL.

This clonotype was seen repeatedly, ten times or more. The V call is TRBV2, the J call TRBJ2-2; 12 bases align to TRBD1. The CDR3 is made up of 16 amino acids. V lost 2 bases and J lost 8; bases outside the gene matches: 6. Germline loops: CDR1 SNHLY, CDR2 FYNNEI. Here the CDR3 DNA reads TGTGCCAGCAGTGAACTGGGGACAGGGGGCGTGGGGGAGCTGTTTTTT. It is translated as CASSELGTGGVGELFF.

In this sample, this clonotype turned up many times. V gene TRBV5-8 combines with J gene TRBJ1-4; 12 bases map to TRBD1. CDR1 and CDR2 from the germline V gene are SGHTS and YDEGEE. With V trimmed by 4 bases and J by 8 bases, 21 bases remained unmatched. The CDR3 loop spans 20 amino acids. For the CDR3, the DNA is TGTGCCAGCAGCCTATCCTTTCAGGGACAGGGGGCTGCGGGATTCGAAAAACTGTTTTTT. It yields the protein CASSLSFQGQGAAGFEKLFF. The entire variable domain, with the rest obtained from reference TRBV5-8 and TRBJ1-4, is as follows: EAGVTQSPTHLIKTRGQQATLRCSPISGHTSVYWYQQALGLGLQFLLWYDEGEERNRGNFPPRFSGRQFPNYSSELNVNALELEDSALYLCASSLSFQGQGAAGFEKLFFGSGTQLSVL.

This clonotype was detected many times. The chain employs TRBV5-1 and TRBJ2-7; 7 nucleotides align to TRBD1. The V gene's germline CDR1 is SGHRS and CDR2 YFSETQ. The CDR3 covers 15 residues. With V trimmed by 2 bases and J by 5 bases, 10 bases remained unmatched. As DNA, the CDR3 is TGCGCCAGCAGCTTATCCGGGACAGTTCCAAACGAGCAGTACTTC. Translating it yields CASSLSGTVPNEQYF.